This T cell receptor beta chain is drawn from a study of PD-L1 blockade in urothelial cancer. The time point was: peripheral blood 6 weeks after treatment start. Anywhere from 1 to 8 samples came from each patient, spanning pretreatment and on-treatment. Germline V gene data show CDR1 as MDHEN and CDR2 as SYDVKM. V lost 4 bases and J 11 bases, leaving 17 bases between the germline ends. The CDR3 has 14 residues. The data were produced by immunoSEQ multiplex PCR, yet TCRdb's version contains in-frame clones alone and is incomplete. This table has 35,000 or so clones, 84% appearing once. The TCR comes from a man aged 40-50 years with urothelial cancer. The sequences come from PBMCs, collected around atezolizumab (anti-PD-L1) treatment. The V gene is TRBV28, the J gene TRBJ1-4; D is undetermined. CDR3 bases: TGTGCCAGCAGTTCTGGAACCCTTGTGGAGAAACTGTTTTTT. It codes for CASSSGTLVEKLFF.